These 30 T cell receptor beta chains originate from one sample sequenced in a study of cytomegalovirus exposure and HLA in healthy donors. PCR was performed using 60 Vbeta and 13 Jbeta primers. Only in-frame clones appear in the TCRdb table, and some are missing; sequencing was by immunoSEQ multiplex PCR. The sample shows some 190,000 clones, over 65% of them seen only once. Sequenced input: PBMCs. These receptors were taken from a man aged 18-30 years in good health and CMV-seronegative.

The chain employs TRBV18 and TRBJ1-1, with D perhaps TRBD1 (5 bases). The CDR3 extends over 14 amino acids. The V and J ends lost 3 bases and 1 base respectively, with 9 bases between them. The germline V gene has CDR1 KGHSH and CDR2 LQKENI. In DNA, the CDR3 is TGTGCCAGCTCACCGCAGGGTACGAACACTGAAGCTTTCTTT. This sequence encodes CASSPQGTNTEAFF.

The rearrangement links TRBV6-1 to TRBJ2-3; 12 nucleotides align to TRBD1. Germline assignment: CDR1 MNHNS and CDR2 SASEGT. The CDR3 consists of 14 residues. With 8 bases clipped from V and 5 bases from J, the junction kept 5 bases outside the gene matches. CDR3 sequence reads: CASGDRGQGDTQYF. CDR3 sequence (DNA): TGTGCCAGCGGGGACAGGGGGCAGGGAGATACGCAGTATTTT.

This chain joins TRBV2 and TRBJ2-7; D perhaps matches TRBD2 (5 bases). CDR1 and CDR2 (germline): SNHLY, FYNNEI. The ends were cut back, 10 bases at V and 7 bases at J, with 23 bases in the middle. The CDR3 runs 14 residues. The CDR3 loop is CATHENGLALEQYF. DNA of the CDR3: TGTGCCACCCACGAAAACGGACTGGCCTTGGAGCAGTACTTC. Supplemented by reference TRBV2 and TRBJ2-7, the full variable domain reads EPEVTQTPSHQVTQMGQEVILRCVPISNHLYFYWYRQILGQKVEFLVSFYNNEISEKSEIFDDQFSVERPDGSNFTLKIRSTKLEDSAMYFCATHENGLALEQYFGPGTRLTVT.

The chain carries TRBV28 and TRBJ1-4, with 7 bases aligning to TRBD1. CDR1 and CDR2 (germline): MDHEN, SYDVKM. The CDR3 has 16 residues. V lost 3 bases and J lost 2; bases outside the gene matches: 6. The CDR3 is CASSFGQVGTNEKLFF. The DNA for the CDR3 is TGTGCCAGCAGTTTTGGACAGGTGGGGACTAATGAAAAACTGTTTTTT.

The chain joins TRBV13 to TRBJ2-7; TRBD2 matches 8 bases. Germline V CDR1 and CDR2: PRHDT, FYEKMQ (reference sequence). This CDR3 comprises 15 residues. V lost 0 bases to trimming and J lost 4 bases; unmatched junction nucleotides: 5. The CDR3 here is CASSLGGSGEYEQYF. The DNA of the CDR3 is TGTGCCAGCAGCTTAGGCGGTAGCGGGGAGTACGAGCAGTACTTC.

In its sample, this clone was seen once. The chain combines TRBV28 with TRBJ1-2; 12 positions agree with TRBD1. Germline V gene data show CDR1 as MDHEN and CDR2 as SYDVKM. This CDR3 spans 15 amino acids. V was clipped by 6 bases and J by 8 bases; unmatched bases: 10. CDR3 coding DNA: TGTGCCAGCAGCGACGGGGGACAGGGGGCAGGGGGCTACACCTTC. Translation: CASSDGGQGAGGYTF.

The sample holds a few counts of this clone. This sequence joins TRBV30 and TRBJ2-7, with D perhaps TRBD1 (6 bases). V was clipped by 3 bases and J by 0 bases, with 9 bases between them. There are 13 residues in the CDR3. Germline-derived CDR1 and CDR2 are GTSNPN and SVGIG (reference sequence). The CDR3 sequence: CAWREDSSYEQYF. CDR3 sequence (DNA): TGTGCCTGGAGGGAGGACAGCTCCTACGAGCAGTACTTC.

This chain connects TRBV28 to TRBJ1-3; the match to TRBD1 covers 7 bases. V shed 4 bases and J 3 bases; nucleotides not matched to a gene: 9. Germline lookup yields CDR1 MDHEN and CDR2 SYDVKM. The CDR3 is made up of 16 amino acids. CDR3 region: CASSYQGGSFGNTIYF. The DNA for the CDR3 is TGTGCCAGCAGTTATCAGGGGGGTAGCTTTGGAAACACCATATATTTT.

The chain employs TRBV6-6 and TRBJ1-4; TRBD1 might be the D (5 bases). This CDR3 is 14 amino acids long. Per the germline V gene, CDR1 is MNHNY and CDR2 is SVGAGI (reference sequence). The V end lost 0 bases, the J end lost 8 bases, and 10 bases lay between the germline ends. Here the CDR3 DNA reads TGTGCCAGCAGTTACTCAGCAGGGAGGGAAAAACTGTTTTTT. It yields the protein CASSYSAGREKLFF.

CDR3 DNA sequence: TGTGCCACCAGCAGAGAGACAGGGTTTAGCAATCAGCCCCAGCATTTT. It yields the protein CATSRETGFSNQPQHF. The chain combines TRBV15 with TRBJ1-5, with TRBD1 matching 7 bases. With 0 bases clipped from V and 0 bases from J, the junction kept 2 bases outside the gene matches. In germline, CDR1 is LNHNV, CDR2 YYDKDF (reference sequence). This CDR3 is 16 amino acids long.

The CDR3 DNA is TGTGCCAGCAGTGGGGGGACTTTACCGGGTGAGCAGTTCTTC. It translates to CASSGGTLPGEQFF. The chain couples TRBV2 to TRBJ2-1; D perhaps matches TRBD2 (6 bases). The CDR3 loop spans 14 amino acids. Trimming took off 4 bases at V and 9 bases at J, with 16 bases between the two ends. CDR1 is SNHLY and CDR2 is FYNNEI in the germline V gene.

This chain uses TRBV28 with TRBJ1-1, with D tentatively TRBD1 (5 bases). The CDR3 runs 13 residues. Germline V gives CDR1 MDHEN, CDR2 SYDVKM. V was pared by 6 bases and J by 9 bases, with 17 bases between. The CDR3 here is CASRDAGKAQAFF. The CDR3 DNA follows: TGTGCCAGCAGGGACGCAGGGAAGGCGCAAGCTTTCTTT.

The chain combines TRBV4-1 with TRBJ1-6; D not resolved. CDR1 and CDR2 from the germline V gene are MGHRA and YSYEKL. Trimming pared 4 bases from V and 4 bases from J, leaving 11 bases between. The CDR3 loop spans 15 amino acids. CDR3 sequence (DNA): TGCGCCAGCAGCCCATCCGTCGGGTATAATTCACCCCTCCACTTT. Its protein product is CASSPSVGYNSPLHF.

Only a few counts were recorded for this clone. The chain links TRBV19 to TRBJ2-1; D perhaps matches TRBD2 (5 bases). CDR1 is LNHDA and CDR2 is SQIVND in the germline V gene (reference sequence). CDR3 length equals 13 residues. The V end lost 5 bases, the J end lost 8 bases, and 13 bases lay between the germline ends. The CDR3 sequence: CASSPNSDYEQFF. The CDR3 nucleotides read TGTGCCAGTAGTCCGAATTCGGACTATGAGCAGTTCTTC.

The chain has TRBV6-1 and TRBJ1-4; unclear D gene. Trimming cost V 6 bases and J 7 bases, with 18 bases left between them. The germline V gene has CDR1 MNHNS and CDR2 SASEGT. This CDR3 spans 15 amino acids. The CDR3 sequence is CASSLTPARGEKLFF. In DNA, the CDR3 is TGTGCCAGCAGCCTCACCCCTGCCCGGGGTGAAAAACTGTTTTTT.

This chain connects TRBV2 to TRBJ2-2; TRBD2 is a possible D gene (6 bases). The germline V gene has CDR1 SNHLY and CDR2 FYNNEI. This CDR3 spans 15 amino acids. V shed 1 base and J shed 6 bases, with 12 bases lying between them. CDR3 DNA: TGTGCCAGCAGTGAAGAGCGGGTTGTTTCCGGGGAGCTGTTTTTT. It translates to CASSEERVVSGELFF.

The chain has TRBV4-1 and TRBJ1-3, with D unresolved. CDR1 MGHRA and CDR2 YSYEKL come from the germline V gene. The ends were cut back, 0 bases at V and 1 base at J, with 10 bases in the middle. The CDR3 has 16 residues. The CDR3: CASSQDPGSSGNTIYF. In nucleotides, the CDR3 is TGCGCCAGCAGCCAAGATCCGGGGTCATCTGGAAACACCATATATTTT.

The V and J genes are TRBV27 and TRBJ2-3; the match to TRBD2 covers 11 bases. The ends lost 3 bases at V and 7 bases at J; junction bases unmatched: 6. Germline V gene sequence: CDR1 MNHEY, CDR2 SMNVEV (reference sequence). The CDR3 extends over 15 amino acids. The CDR3 DNA reads TGTGCCAGCAGTTTTCAGACTAGCGGGGCAAATACGCAGTATTTT. Amino acid sequence: CASSFQTSGANTQYF.

V usage is TRBV18 and J usage is TRBJ1-1, with TRBD1 as a possible D gene (6 bases). Deletions cut 4 bases from V and 4 bases from J, with 13 bases between. The CDR3 sequence is 14 residues long. Germline V gene lookup returns CDR1 KGHSH and CDR2 LQKENI. CDR3 protein: CASSQGRGATEAFF. DNA of the CDR3: TGTGCCAGCTCACAAGGCCGGGGGGCCACTGAAGCTTTCTTT.

This chain uses TRBV18 with TRBJ2-7; 10 positions match TRBD1. With 3 bases clipped from V and 2 bases from J, the junction kept 7 bases outside the gene matches. The germline CDR1 and CDR2 sequences are KGHSH and LQKENI. CDR3 size: 16 residues. DNA of the CDR3: TGTGCCAGCTCACCCCTACATGGACAGGGGGCCTACGAGCAGTACTTC. Translation gives CASSPLHGQGAYEQYF.

The J gene is TRBJ1-5, the V gene TRBV19; D gene uncertain. The CDR3 has 14 amino acids. With 3 bases removed from V and 4 bases from J, the gap between germline ends came to 10 bases. Germline CDR1 LNHDA, CDR2 SQIVND (reference sequence). The CDR3 DNA reads as TGTGCCAGTAGTATGCGGGAAGCGAATCAGCCCCAGCATTTT. This gives the protein CASSMREANQPQHF.

The sample holds one count of this clone. CDR3 nucleotide sequence: TGTGCCTGGAGTGACCGGGGTAGGGAAAAACTGTTTTTT. Translating it yields CAWSDRGREKLFF. The chain employs TRBV30 and TRBJ1-4; D unresolved. V lost 1 base and J 8 bases, leaving 11 bases between the germline ends. This CDR3 has 13 amino acids. The germline gives CDR1 GTSNPN, CDR2 SVGIG (reference sequence).

The chain carries TRBV18 and TRBJ2-7, with 7 bases lining up with TRBD2. Germline loops: CDR1 KGHSH, CDR2 LQKENI. This CDR3 spans 14 amino acids. Germline trimming cut 2 bases from V and 3 bases from J; bases unmatched to any gene: 4. CDR3 protein: CASSPSQRGYEQYF. CDR3 nucleotides: TGTGCCAGCTCACCATCCCAGCGGGGCTACGAGCAGTACTTC.

The chain joins TRBV28 to TRBJ1-1; D may be TRBD1 (5 bases). Trimming removed 5 bases at V and 1 base at J, with 11 bases between. This CDR3 has 14 amino acids. Per the germline V gene, CDR1 is MDHEN and CDR2 is SYDVKM. The CDR3 nucleotides are TGTGCCAGCAGTCCCTATCAGGGGAACACTGAAGCTTTCTTT. Amino acid sequence: CASSPYQGNTEAFF.

V usage is TRBV7-9 and J usage is TRBJ1-1, with 8 bases matching TRBD1. J was trimmed by 5 bases and V by 1 base; bases with no gene match: 6. The CDR3 totals 15 residues. Germline CDR1 is SEHNR and CDR2 is FQNEAQ (reference sequence). CDR3 sequence (DNA): TGTGCCAGCAGCTTAGGGCAGGGGGCGCGAACTGAAGCTTTCTTT. Encoded protein: CASSLGQGARTEAFF.

The chain employs TRBV28 and TRBJ1-4; D gene ambiguous. Trimming removed 5 bases at V and 8 bases at J, with 9 bases between. This CDR3 is built from 12 residues. Germline CDR1 is MDHEN and CDR2 is SYDVKM. CDR3 sequence reads: CASSPRGEKLFF. CDR3 nucleotides: TGTGCCAGCAGTCCCCGCGGGGAAAAACTGTTTTTT.

The gene calls are TRBV2 and TRBJ1-3, with D perhaps TRBD1 (5 bases). The CDR3 covers 19 residues. V was clipped by 7 bases and J by 1 base, with 26 bases between them. The germline CDR1 and CDR2 sequences are SNHLY and FYNNEI. CDR3 residues: CASTPRGFARDLSGNTIYF. As DNA, the CDR3 is TGTGCCAGCACCCCCCGAGGGTTTGCCAGGGACTTGTCTGGAAACACCATATATTTT.

The genes are TRBV6-1 and TRBJ2-7; 12 nucleotides align to TRBD1. Trimming removed 6 bases from V and 0 bases from J; junction bases left unmatched: 3. The CDR3 is made up of 15 amino acids. Germline CDR1 and CDR2: MNHNS and SASEGT. The CDR3 sequence: CASRLGQGASYEQYF. The CDR3 DNA sequence: TGTGCCAGCAGACTGGGACAGGGGGCCTCCTACGAGCAGTACTTC.

V is TRBV27 and J is TRBJ1-5, with a tentative D call TRBD1 (6 bases). CDR1 is MNHEY, CDR2 SMNVEV, per germline (reference sequence). Trimming shortened V by 5 bases and J by 0 bases, and 14 bases separated the two germline ends. The CDR3 covers 16 residues. The CDR3 nucleotides are TGTGCCAGCAGTCCCGGACAGATTTATAGCAATCAGCCCCAGCATTTT. It translates to CASSPGQIYSNQPQHF.

The chain recombines TRBV6-1 with TRBJ1-5; no reliable D call. V lost 1 base and J lost 5, with 6 bases in between. CDR1 is MNHNS, CDR2 SASEGT, per germline. The CDR3 contains 13 residues. The CDR3 DNA is TGTGCCAGCAGTGAAGGAGTTTATCAGCCCCAGCATTTT. Its translation: CASSEGVYQPQHF.